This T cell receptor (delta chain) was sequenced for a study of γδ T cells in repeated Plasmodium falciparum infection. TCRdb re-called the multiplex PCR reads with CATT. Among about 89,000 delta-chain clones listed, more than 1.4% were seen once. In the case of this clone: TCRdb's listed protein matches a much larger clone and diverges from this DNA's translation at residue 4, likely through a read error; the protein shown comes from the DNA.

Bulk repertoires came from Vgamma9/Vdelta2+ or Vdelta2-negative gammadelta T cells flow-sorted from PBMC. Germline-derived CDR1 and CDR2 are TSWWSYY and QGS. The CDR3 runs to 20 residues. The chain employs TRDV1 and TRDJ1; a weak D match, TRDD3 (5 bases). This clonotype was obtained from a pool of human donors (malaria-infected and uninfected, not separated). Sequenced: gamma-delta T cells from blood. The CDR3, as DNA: TGTGCTCTTTGGGAAAACAGCGGGCCATCCTCGGGGGTCCTCACCGATAAACTCATCTTT. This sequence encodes CALWENSGPSSGVLTDKLIF.